The 29 T cell receptor beta chains presented below share a single source sample, sequenced in a study of blood T cell repertoires in COVID-19. Data came from immunoSEQ multiplex PCR; TCRdb stores just in-frame clones and leaves some out. The sample lists about 400,000 clones, roughly 87% occurring once. The material sequenced was PBMCs or T cells enriched from blood (not recorded which). The receptors originated from a woman aged 25 to 39 who had recovered from COVID-19.

The chain combines TRBV7-8 with TRBJ2-1; TRBD2 matches at 10 bases. Germline CDR1 reads SGHVS; CDR2 reads FQNEAQ. V shed 3 bases, J shed 8 bases, and the junction held 7 bases outside the gene matches. CDR3 length: 15 residues. The CDR3 nucleotides read TGTGCCAGCAGCTTCAGCGGGGGGGCCATCTATGAGCAGTTCTTC. Translated, it gives CASSFSGGAIYEQFF.

CDR3 loop: CASSLHTNQPQHF. DNA for the CDR3: TGTGCCAGCAGCCTTCACACGAATCAGCCCCAGCATTTT. This rearrangement joins TRBV12-3 or TRBV12-4 to TRBJ1-5; the D is unclear. Trimming cost V 6 bases and J 4 bases, with 10 bases left between them. This CDR3 is built from 13 residues.

This chain connects TRBV5-1 to TRBJ1-2, with D uncertain. V shed 0 bases and J shed 6 bases, with 9 bases lying between them. Germline V CDR1 and CDR2: SGHRS, YFSETQ. This CDR3 contains 13 residues. In nucleotides, the CDR3 is TGCGCCAGCAGCTTGGTCCTGACTGATGGCTACACCTTC. This encodes CASSLVLTDGYTF.

This chain joins TRBV28 and TRBJ1-2; D unresolved. Per germline, CDR1 MDHEN and CDR2 SYDVKM. V gave up 5 bases and J gave up 3 bases, with 19 bases separating them. The CDR3 extends over 16 amino acids. DNA for the CDR3: TGTGCCAGCAGTCCCACCAAGTGGCCCCCCTACTATGGCTACACCTTC. Amino acid sequence: CASSPTKWPPYYGYTF.

The V call is TRBV5-1, the J call TRBJ2-5; 9 bases fit TRBD2. The CDR3 consists of 15 residues. Trimming removed 1 base from V and 3 bases from J; junction bases left unmatched: 4. CDR1 is SGHRS and CDR2 is YFSETQ in the germline V gene. The CDR3 sequence: CASSLNIAGEETQYF. Here the CDR3 DNA reads TGCGCCAGCAGCTTGAATATAGCGGGAGAAGAGACCCAGTACTTC.

The V gene is TRBV6-5, the J gene TRBJ2-2, with a weak D call TRBD2 (6 bases). Trimming took 7 bases from V and 6 from J, leaving 12 bases between them. The CDR3 extends over 13 amino acids. Germline-derived CDR1 and CDR2 are MNHEY and SVGAGI. The DNA for the CDR3 is TGTGCCAGCACCTCGGGAGCCGCCGGGGAGCTGTTTTTT. It encodes CASTSGAAGELFF.

The CDR3: CASSATSFSYNEQFF. CDR3 in DNA: TGTGCCAGCAGCGCCACTAGCTTCTCCTACAATGAGCAGTTCTTC. The chain employs TRBV7-8 and TRBJ2-1, with a tentative D call TRBD2 (6 bases). The CDR3 consists of 15 residues. V lost 5 bases and J lost 0, with 11 bases in between. Germline-derived CDR1 and CDR2 are SGHVS and FQNEAQ. The whole variable domain, filled in from reference TRBV7-8 and TRBJ2-1, reads GAGVSQSPRYKVAKRGQDVALRCDPISGHVSLFWYQQALGQGPEFLTYFQNEAQLDKSGLPSDRFFAERPEGSVSTLKIQRTQQEDSAVYLCASSATSFSYNEQFFGPGTRLTVL.

J is TRBJ1-4 and V is TRBV27, with no clear D. Germline values: CDR1 MNHEY, CDR2 SMNVEV (reference sequence). Trimming cost V 5 bases and J 7 bases, with 20 bases left between them. This CDR3 contains 16 residues. Here the CDR3 reads CASSSDPGRRGEKLFF. The DNA for the CDR3 is TGTGCCAGCAGTAGCGACCCCGGTAGAAGAGGTGAAAAACTGTTTTTT.

The rearrangement links TRBV7-6 to TRBJ2-5; 8 nucleotides agree with TRBD2. The germline CDR1 and CDR2 sequences are SGHVS and FNYEAQ. V dropped 7 bases and J dropped 7; count of bases not matched to a gene: 14. The CDR3 is made up of 15 amino acids. In nucleotides, the CDR3 is TGTGCCAGCACCCTGGGCGGGGGGCCCTTTCGGACCCAGTACTTC. Translated, it gives CASTLGGGPFRTQYF. Filled out from reference TRBV7-6 and TRBJ2-5, the complete variable domain reads GAGVSQSPRYKVTKRGQDVALRCDPISGHVSLYWYRQALGQGPEFLTYFNYEAQQDKSGLPNDRFSAERPEGSISTLTIQRTEQRDSAMYRCASTLGGGPFRTQYFGPGTRLLVL.

This sequence joins TRBV19 and TRBJ2-7, with 13 bases aligning to TRBD2. J lost 5 bases, V lost 5 bases, and 3 bases had no gene match. This CDR3 is built from 14 residues. Germline V lookup: CDR1 LNHDA, CDR2 SQIVND (reference sequence). CDR3 DNA: TGTGCCAGTAGTCGGGGACTAGCGGGAAACGAGCAGTACTTC. This sequence encodes CASSRGLAGNEQYF. The variable domain in full, with the rest retrieved from reference TRBV19 and TRBJ2-7, is DGGITQSPKYLFRKEGQNVTLSCEQNLNHDAMYWYRQDPGQGLRLIYYSQIVNDFQKGDIAEGYSVSREKKESFPLTVTSAQKNPTAFYLCASSRGLAGNEQYFGPGTRLTVT.

In this sample, this clone turned up a few times. The chain links TRBV12-5 to TRBJ1-1, with unresolved D. This CDR3 has 13 residues. Germline-derived CDR1 and CDR2 are LGHNT and FRNRAP. Trimming took off 3 bases at V and 7 bases at J, with 12 bases between the two ends. The CDR3 DNA reads as TGTGCTAGTGGTTTATCAGCGGGAAATGAAGCTTTCTTT. Its translation is CASGLSAGNEAFF. The variable domain in full, with the rest retrieved from reference TRBV12-5 and TRBJ1-1, is DARVTQTPRHKVTEMGQEVTMRCQPILGHNTVFWYRQTMMQGLELLAYFRNRAPLDDSGMPKDRFSAEMPDATLATLKIQPSEPRDSAVYFCASGLSAGNEAFFGQGTRLTVV.

This clone showed up just once. This chain joins TRBV18 and TRBJ2-7; TRBD1 might be the D (6 bases). The CDR3 loop spans 14 amino acids. V lost 2 bases and J lost 2, with 10 bases in between. The germline gives CDR1 KGHSH, CDR2 LQKENI. CDR3 sequence reads: CASSPRKGAYEQYF. The CDR3 DNA is TGTGCCAGCTCACCAAGGAAGGGGGCCTACGAGCAGTACTTC.

The sample holds many counts of this clone. The V and J genes are TRBV7-3 and TRBJ1-2, with 10 bases that match TRBD1. Germline-derived CDR1 and CDR2 are SGHTA and FQGTGA. The J segment lost 7 bases and the V segment lost 5 bases, leaving 4 bases of the junction unmatched. The CDR3 is 13 amino acids. In DNA, the CDR3 is TGTGCCAGCAGCATTGGGACAGGGGCTGGCTACACCTTC. Encoded protein: CASSIGTGAGYTF.

This sequence joins TRBV27 and TRBJ2-3; D is unresolved. The CDR3 has 14 amino acids. Germline V gene sequence: CDR1 MNHEY, CDR2 SMNVEV (reference sequence). Trimming removed 6 bases from V and 4 bases from J, with 14 bases in between. This chain's CDR3 is CASRRRLVADTQYF. CDR3 DNA sequence: TGTGCCAGCAGGAGGCGTCTGGTGGCAGATACGCAGTATTTT.

V is TRBV9 and J is TRBJ2-1; possible D gene TRBD2, 7 bases. V gave up 4 bases and J gave up 4 bases, with 15 bases separating them. Germline values: CDR1 SGDLS, CDR2 YYNGEE. This CDR3 region has 15 residues. CDR3 sequence (DNA): TGTGCCAGCAGCCCGGGTGGGGGGGCGTACAATGAGCAGTTCTTC. This codes for CASSPGGGAYNEQFF.

The chain employs TRBV12-3 or TRBV12-4 and TRBJ1-2; possible D gene TRBD1, 5 bases. Trimming cost V 3 bases and J 11 bases, with 16 bases left between them. The CDR3 is 13 amino acids. In nucleotides, the CDR3 is TGTGCCAGCAGTTTGGTCCAGGGAGGTGTTTACACCTTC. It translates to CASSLVQGGVYTF.

The chain joins TRBV5-1 to TRBJ2-3; TRBD2 matches 14 bases. The length of the CDR3 is 18 residues. After removal of 4 bases from V and 1 base from J, the junction contained 8 bases not matched to a gene. Per the germline V gene, CDR1 is SGHRS and CDR2 is YFSETQ. The chain's CDR3 is CASSVSGTSGSGTDTQYF. CDR3 nucleotide sequence: TGCGCCAGCAGCGTATCCGGGACTAGCGGGAGTGGCACAGATACGCAGTATTTT.

The table lists this clone with a count of one. V gene TRBV3-1 (or the pseudogene TRBV3-2) combines with J gene TRBJ2-7; D remains unclear. The V end was cut by 3 bases, the J end by 1 base, with 19 bases between. The CDR3 runs to 17 residues. Looked up from germline, CDR1 is LGHDT and CDR2 is YNNKEL (reference sequence). The CDR3 DNA sequence: TGTGCCAGCAGCCATTCGGGTAAGCGCTTCCTGTCCTACGAGCAGTACTTC. Its protein is CASSHSGKRFLSYEQYF.

The rearrangement joins TRBV7-9 to TRBJ2-1, with 8 bases identical to TRBD1. The V gene end was trimmed by 8 bases and the J gene end by 4 bases; junction bases not matched to a gene: 10. This CDR3 region has 15 residues. Germline V gene lookup returns CDR1 SEHNR and CDR2 FQNEAQ (reference sequence). The CDR3 loop reads CASAPDRVSYNEQFF. In nucleotides, the CDR3 is TGTGCCAGCGCGCCGGACAGGGTCTCTTACAATGAGCAGTTCTTC. Combining the CDR3 with reference TRBV7-9 and TRBJ2-1 gives the whole variable domain DTGVSQNPRHKITKRGQNVTFRCDPISEHNRLYWYRQTLGQGPEFLTYFQNEAQLEKSRLLSDRFSAERPKGSFSTLEIQRTEQGDSAMYLCASAPDRVSYNEQFFGPGTRLTVL.

This rearrangement joins TRBV6-2 or TRBV6-3 to TRBJ2-7; 7 bases agree with TRBD1. V lost 5 bases to trimming and J lost 4 bases; unmatched junction nucleotides: 11. CDR3 length: 15 amino acids. CDR1 MNHEY and CDR2 SVGEGT come from the germline V gene. The CDR3 bases are TGTGCCAGCAGTAATCCAACACAGGGGAAGTACGAGCAGTACTTC. It yields the protein CASSNPTQGKYEQYF.

The chain is built from TRBV5-1 and TRBJ2-3, with 7 bases identical to TRBD1. Germline V gene lookup returns CDR1 SGHRS and CDR2 YFSETQ. The CDR3 runs to 16 residues. V lost 0 bases to trimming and J lost 2 bases; unmatched junction nucleotides: 6. In DNA form, the CDR3 reads TGCGCCAGCAGCTTGGGAGGGGGCCTTCCCACAGATACGCAGTATTTT. Translating it yields CASSLGGGLPTDTQYF.

Written as DNA, the CDR3 is TGTGCCAGCAGCCAAGATCCACGGGGCGAGCGGGAAGGGTTAACCGGGGAGCTGTTTTTT. Translated, it gives CASSQDPRGEREGLTGELFF. This chain connects TRBV4-2 to TRBJ2-2, with TRBD2 matching over 7 bases. Germline assignment: CDR1 LGHNA and CDR2 YNFKEQ. V gave up 0 bases and J gave up 5 bases; unmatched junction bases: 18. The CDR3 sequence is 20 residues long.

J is TRBJ1-1 and V is TRBV5-6, with D hard to call. This CDR3 spans 17 amino acids. Looked up from germline, CDR1 is SGHDT and CDR2 is YYEEEE. V was shortened by 1 base and J by 0 bases, with 16 bases between the two germline ends. CDR3 nucleotide sequence: TGTGCCAGCAGCTTGTGGTTCCCCCGGCGGTTGAACACTGAAGCTTTCTTT. It translates to CASSLWFPRRLNTEAFF.

The chain combines TRBV2 with TRBJ2-6; D not resolved. The CDR3 consists of 14 residues. V was clipped by 5 bases and J by 2 bases, with 7 bases between them. The germline V gene encodes CDR1 SNHLY and CDR2 FYNNEI. The CDR3, as DNA: TGTGCCAGCAGTTTGGGCACTGGGGCCAACGTCCTGACTTTC. Encoded protein: CASSLGTGANVLTF.

The genes are TRBV28 and TRBJ1-4; no reliable D call. The CDR3 is made up of 14 amino acids. The ends were cut back, 2 bases at V and 4 bases at J, with 8 bases in the middle. Germline values: CDR1 MDHEN, CDR2 SYDVKM. CDR3 amino acids: CASSLHSLNEKLFF. CDR3 sequence (DNA): TGTGCCAGCAGTTTACATAGCCTTAATGAAAAACTGTTTTTT.

This clone came up a few times. The chain couples TRBV9 to TRBJ2-7; 7 bases fit TRBD1. After removal of 0 bases from V and 5 bases from J, the junction contained 8 bases not matched to a gene. Germline lookup yields CDR1 SGDLS and CDR2 YYNGEE. CDR3 length: 15 residues. CDR3 sequence: CASSVARGPLDEQYF. Written as DNA, the CDR3 is TGTGCCAGCAGCGTAGCTAGGGGGCCTCTGGACGAGCAGTACTTC.

This chain links TRBV28 with TRBJ2-2, with 7 bases matching TRBD1. The V and J ends lost 3 bases and 5 bases, in that order; junction bases with no gene match: 6. From germline, CDR1 is MDHEN and CDR2 SYDVKM. This CDR3 comprises 15 residues. CDR3 nucleotide sequence: TGTGCCAGCAGTTTGCCAGGGGGAAGGACCGGGGAGCTGTTTTTT. Protein sequence: CASSLPGGRTGELFF.

J is TRBJ1-5 and V is TRBV19; D gene ambiguous. The CDR3 length is 12 residues. V was clipped by 9 bases and J by 4 bases, with 10 bases between them. Germline V gives CDR1 LNHDA, CDR2 SQIVND (reference sequence). The CDR3 reads CASAPENQPQHF. The CDR3 region has the DNA TGTGCCAGCGCCCCTGAGAATCAGCCCCAGCATTTT. The full variable domain, rest sourced from reference TRBV19 and TRBJ1-5, is DGGITQSPKYLFRKEGQNVTLSCEQNLNHDAMYWYRQDPGQGLRLIYYSQIVNDFQKGDIAEGYSVSREKKESFPLTVTSAQKNPTAFYLCASAPENQPQHFGDGTRLSIL.

This chain joins TRBV6-5 and TRBJ2-2; no definite D call. V was shortened by 4 bases and J by 6 bases, with 6 bases between the two germline ends. Per germline, CDR1 MNHEY and CDR2 SVGAGI. This CDR3 has 12 amino acids. CDR3 DNA: TGTGCCAGCAGTTCCACGGCCGGGGAGCTGTTTTTT. It specifies CASSSTAGELFF.